This T cell receptor (beta chain) stems from a study of blood T cell repertoires in COVID-19. Study background: Acute and convalescent COVID-19 samples came from the United States, Italy and Spain. T cells, B-cell-depleted T cells, or PBMCs supplied cDNA or gDNA.

The length of the CDR3 is 13 residues. V lost 5 bases and J lost 3; bases outside the gene matches: 1. The germline CDR1 and CDR2 sequences are SGHRS and YFSETQ. TCRdb's copy holds only in-frame clones and misses some; the assay was immunoSEQ multiplex PCR. Here the sample spans some 120,000 clones, over 75% being singletons. Sequencing was carried out using peripheral blood. This sequence was found in an elderly woman with acute or convalescent COVID-19. The chain has TRBV5-1 and TRBJ1-4, with TRBD1 identical over 7 bases. Here the CDR3 DNA reads TGCGCCAGCAGGCAGGGGGCTAATGAAAAACTGTTTTTT. The encoded protein is CASRQGANEKLFF.